The clone carrying this T cell receptor beta chain was observed many times. The CDR3 runs 14 residues. Per the germline V gene, CDR1 is SNHLY and CDR2 is FYNNEI. The V gene lost 2 bases and the J gene lost 7 bases, with 14 bases spanning the gap. Researchers took RNA transcripts and amplified the TCR beta CDR3 regions from them. First-round RT-PCR targeting the TCR CDR3 was performed with the HTBI primer set. TCRdb itself ran the multiplex PCR reads through MiXCR, one entry per CDR3 protein. The sample contains roughly 630,000 distinct CDR3 sequences, approximately 14% of which appear only once. This specimen comes from a study of T cells in Graves' hyperthyroidism and ophthalmopathy. Hyperthyroidism in the patients, aged 18 to 65, was newly diagnosed and under 2 months in duration. Uncontrolled infection, other autoimmune disease, pregnancy or lactation led to exclusion.

V usage is TRBV2 and J usage is TRBJ1-2, with D tentatively TRBD1 (5 bases). Sequencing was done on a sample of blood. The sequence came from a young woman with Graves' hyperthyroidism. CDR3 in amino acids: CASSEWGPRRGYTF. The CDR3 coding sequence is TGTGCCAGCAGTGAATGGGGACCGCGGCGTGGCTACACCTTC.